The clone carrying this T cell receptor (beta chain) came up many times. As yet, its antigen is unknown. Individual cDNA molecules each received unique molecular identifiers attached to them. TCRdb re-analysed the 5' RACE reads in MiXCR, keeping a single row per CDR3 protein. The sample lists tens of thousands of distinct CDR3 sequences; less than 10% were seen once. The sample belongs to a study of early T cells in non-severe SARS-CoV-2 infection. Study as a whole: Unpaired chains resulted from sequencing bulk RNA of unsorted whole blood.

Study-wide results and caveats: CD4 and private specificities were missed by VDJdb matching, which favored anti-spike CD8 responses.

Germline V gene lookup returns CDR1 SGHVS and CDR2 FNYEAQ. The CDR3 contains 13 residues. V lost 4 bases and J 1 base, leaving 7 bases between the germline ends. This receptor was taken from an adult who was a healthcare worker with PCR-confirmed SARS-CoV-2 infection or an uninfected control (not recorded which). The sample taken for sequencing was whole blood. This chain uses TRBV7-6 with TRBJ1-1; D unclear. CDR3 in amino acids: CASSSDSNTEAFF. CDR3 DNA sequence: TGTGCCAGCAGCTCCGACTCGAACACTGAAGCTTTCTTT.